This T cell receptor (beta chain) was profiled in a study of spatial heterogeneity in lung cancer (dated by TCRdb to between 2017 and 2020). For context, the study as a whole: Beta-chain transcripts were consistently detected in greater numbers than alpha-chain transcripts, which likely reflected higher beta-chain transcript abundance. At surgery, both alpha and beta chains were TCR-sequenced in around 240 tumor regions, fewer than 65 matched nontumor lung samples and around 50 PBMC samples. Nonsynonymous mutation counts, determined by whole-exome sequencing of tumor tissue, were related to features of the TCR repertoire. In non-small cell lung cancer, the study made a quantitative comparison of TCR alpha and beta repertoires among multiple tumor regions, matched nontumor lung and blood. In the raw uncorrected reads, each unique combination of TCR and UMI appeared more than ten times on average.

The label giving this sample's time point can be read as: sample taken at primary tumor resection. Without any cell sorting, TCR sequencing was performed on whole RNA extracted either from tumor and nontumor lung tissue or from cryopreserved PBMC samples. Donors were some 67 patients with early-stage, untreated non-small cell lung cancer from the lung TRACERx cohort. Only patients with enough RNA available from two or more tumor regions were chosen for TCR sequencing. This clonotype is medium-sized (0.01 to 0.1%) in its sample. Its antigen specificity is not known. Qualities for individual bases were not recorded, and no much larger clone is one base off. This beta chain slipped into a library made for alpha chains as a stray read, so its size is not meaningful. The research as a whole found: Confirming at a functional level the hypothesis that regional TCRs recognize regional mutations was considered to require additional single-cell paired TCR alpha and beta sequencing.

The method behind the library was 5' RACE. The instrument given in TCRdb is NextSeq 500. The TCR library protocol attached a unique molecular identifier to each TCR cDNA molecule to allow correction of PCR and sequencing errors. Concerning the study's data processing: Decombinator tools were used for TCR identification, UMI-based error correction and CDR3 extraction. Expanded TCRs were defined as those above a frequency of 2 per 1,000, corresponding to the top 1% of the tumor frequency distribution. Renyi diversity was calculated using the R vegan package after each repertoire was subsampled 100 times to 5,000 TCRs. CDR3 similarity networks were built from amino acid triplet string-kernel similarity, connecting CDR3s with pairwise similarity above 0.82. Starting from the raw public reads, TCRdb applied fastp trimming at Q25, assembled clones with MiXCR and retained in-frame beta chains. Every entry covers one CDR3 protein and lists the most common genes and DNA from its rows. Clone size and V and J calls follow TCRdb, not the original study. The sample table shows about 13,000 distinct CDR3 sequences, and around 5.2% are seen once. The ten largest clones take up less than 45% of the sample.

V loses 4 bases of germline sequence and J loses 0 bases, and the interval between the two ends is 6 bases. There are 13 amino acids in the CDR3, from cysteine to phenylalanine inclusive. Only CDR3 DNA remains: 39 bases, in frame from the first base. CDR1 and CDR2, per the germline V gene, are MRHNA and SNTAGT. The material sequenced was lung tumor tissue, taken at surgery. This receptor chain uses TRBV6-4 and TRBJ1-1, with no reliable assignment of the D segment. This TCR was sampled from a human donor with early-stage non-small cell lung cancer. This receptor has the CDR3 CASSARMNTEAFF. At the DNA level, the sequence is TGTGCCAGCAGTGCCAGAATGAACACTGAAGCTTTCTTT.